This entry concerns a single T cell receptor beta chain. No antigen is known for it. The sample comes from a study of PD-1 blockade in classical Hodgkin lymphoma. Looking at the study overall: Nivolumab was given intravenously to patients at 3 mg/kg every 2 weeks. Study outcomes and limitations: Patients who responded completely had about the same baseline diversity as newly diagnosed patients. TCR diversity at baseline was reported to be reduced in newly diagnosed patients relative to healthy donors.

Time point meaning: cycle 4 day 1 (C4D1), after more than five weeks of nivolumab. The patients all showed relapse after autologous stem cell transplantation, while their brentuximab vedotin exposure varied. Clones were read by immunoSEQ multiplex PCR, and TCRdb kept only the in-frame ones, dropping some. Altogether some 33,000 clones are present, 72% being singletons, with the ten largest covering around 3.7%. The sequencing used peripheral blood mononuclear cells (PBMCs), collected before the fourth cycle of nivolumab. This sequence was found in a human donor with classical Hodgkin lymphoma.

The CDR3 nucleotides are TGTGCCAGCAGACCCCACGGAGAATGGGCGGGAAATGAGCAGTTCTTC. This gives the protein CASRPHGEWAGNEQFF. The chain is built from TRBV7-8 and TRBJ2-1; perhaps TRBD2 as D (6 bases). This CDR3 contains 16 residues. Deletions cut 6 bases from V and 7 bases from J, with 22 bases between. CDR1 is SGHVS, CDR2 FQNEAQ, per germline.